This T cell receptor beta chain is drawn from a study of blood T cell repertoires in COVID-19. Study summary: The origin of the acute and convalescent COVID-19 samples was the United States, Italy and Spain.

The germline gives CDR1 SGHVS, CDR2 FNYEAQ. CDR3 length equals 14 residues. Trimming shortened V by 0 bases and J by 6 bases, and 10 bases separated the two germline ends. Authors' data handling: Reference gene primer amplification yielded estimated nucleated cell counts. Only in-frame clones appear in the TCRdb table, and some are missing; sequencing was by immunoSEQ multiplex PCR. D and trimming were read from the DNA, whereas the V and J calls and clone size are those reported in that table. Of tens of thousands of clones in the sample, 76% were seen once. What was sequenced was peripheral blood. The source of this sequence is a man aged 55 to 70 with COVID-19, enrolled during active disease. The chain uses TRBV7-6 and TRBJ2-3; unclear D gene. In DNA, the CDR3 is TGTGCCAGCAGCTTAGCGATCGGGTCCGATACGCAGTATTTT. Protein sequence: CASSLAIGSDTQYF.